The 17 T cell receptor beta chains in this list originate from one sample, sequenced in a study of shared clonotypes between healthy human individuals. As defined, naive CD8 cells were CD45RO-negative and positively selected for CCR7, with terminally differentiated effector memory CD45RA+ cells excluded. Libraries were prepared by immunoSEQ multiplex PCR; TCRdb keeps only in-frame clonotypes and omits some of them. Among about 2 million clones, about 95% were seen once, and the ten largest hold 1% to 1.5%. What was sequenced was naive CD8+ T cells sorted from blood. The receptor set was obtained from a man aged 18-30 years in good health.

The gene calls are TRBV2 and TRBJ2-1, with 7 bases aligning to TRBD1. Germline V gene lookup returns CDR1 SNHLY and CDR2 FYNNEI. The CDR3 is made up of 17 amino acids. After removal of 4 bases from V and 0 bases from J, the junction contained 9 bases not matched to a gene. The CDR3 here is CASSGAIQGPSYNEQFF. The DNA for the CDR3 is TGTGCCAGCAGTGGGGCGATACAGGGGCCCTCCTACAATGAGCAGTTCTTC.

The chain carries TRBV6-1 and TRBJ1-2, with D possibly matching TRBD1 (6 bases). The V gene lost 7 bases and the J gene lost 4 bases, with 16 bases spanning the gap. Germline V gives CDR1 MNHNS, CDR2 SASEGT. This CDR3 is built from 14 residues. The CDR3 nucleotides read TGTGCCAGCACGACAGGATCGCTTACCTATGGCTACACCTTC. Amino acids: CASTTGSLTYGYTF.

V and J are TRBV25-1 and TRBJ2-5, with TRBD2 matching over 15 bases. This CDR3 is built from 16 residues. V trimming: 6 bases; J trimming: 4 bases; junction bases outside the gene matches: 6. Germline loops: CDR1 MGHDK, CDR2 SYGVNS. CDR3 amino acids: CASRSLGLAGGETQYF. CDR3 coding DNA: TGTGCCAGCAGGAGTTTGGGACTAGCGGGAGGAGAGACCCAGTACTTC.

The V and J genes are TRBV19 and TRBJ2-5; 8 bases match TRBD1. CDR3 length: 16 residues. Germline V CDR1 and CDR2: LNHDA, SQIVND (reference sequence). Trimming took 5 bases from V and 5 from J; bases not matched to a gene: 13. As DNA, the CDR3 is TGTGCCAGTAGTCCCGGACAGGGTACCACTAGGGAGACCCAGTACTTC. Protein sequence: CASSPGQGTTRETQYF.

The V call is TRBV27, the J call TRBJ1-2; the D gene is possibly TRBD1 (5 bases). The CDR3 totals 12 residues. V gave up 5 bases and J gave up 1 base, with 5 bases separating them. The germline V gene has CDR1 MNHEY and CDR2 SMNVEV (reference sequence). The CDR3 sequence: CASSQGNYGYTF. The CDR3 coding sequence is TGTGCCAGCAGTCAGGGTAACTATGGCTACACCTTC.

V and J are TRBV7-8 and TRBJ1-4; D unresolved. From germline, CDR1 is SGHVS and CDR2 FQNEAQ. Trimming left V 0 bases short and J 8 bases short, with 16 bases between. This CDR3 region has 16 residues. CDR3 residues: CASSLAEWPHREKLFF. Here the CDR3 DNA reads TGTGCCAGCAGCTTAGCCGAGTGGCCACATAGGGAAAAACTGTTTTTT.

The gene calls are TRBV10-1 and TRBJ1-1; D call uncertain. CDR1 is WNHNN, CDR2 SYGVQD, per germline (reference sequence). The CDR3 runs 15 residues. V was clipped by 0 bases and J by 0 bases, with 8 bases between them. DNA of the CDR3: TGCGCCAGCAGTGAGTCGTCAGCGTTGAACACTGAAGCTTTCTTT. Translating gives CASSESSALNTEAFF.

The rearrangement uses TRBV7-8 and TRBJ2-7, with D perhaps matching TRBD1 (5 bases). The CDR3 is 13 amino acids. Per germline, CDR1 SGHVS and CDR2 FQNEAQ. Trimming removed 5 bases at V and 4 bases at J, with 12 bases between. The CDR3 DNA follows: TGTGCCAGCAGCCCGTTTCCAGGGTACGAGCAGTACTTC. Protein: CASSPFPGYEQYF.

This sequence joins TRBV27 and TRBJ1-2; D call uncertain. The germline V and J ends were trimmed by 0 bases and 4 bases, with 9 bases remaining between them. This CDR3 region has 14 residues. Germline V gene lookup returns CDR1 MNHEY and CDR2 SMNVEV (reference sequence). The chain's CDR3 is CASSLSPVFYGYTF. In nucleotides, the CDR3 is TGTGCCAGCAGTTTATCCCCAGTTTTCTATGGCTACACCTTC.

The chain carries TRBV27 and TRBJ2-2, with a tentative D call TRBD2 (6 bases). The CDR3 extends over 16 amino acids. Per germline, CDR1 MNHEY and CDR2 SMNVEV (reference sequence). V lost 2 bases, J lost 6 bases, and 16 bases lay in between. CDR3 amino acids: CASSLAPGLPAGELFF. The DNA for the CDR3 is TGTGCCAGCAGTTTAGCCCCGGGACTCCCGGCCGGGGAGCTGTTTTTT.

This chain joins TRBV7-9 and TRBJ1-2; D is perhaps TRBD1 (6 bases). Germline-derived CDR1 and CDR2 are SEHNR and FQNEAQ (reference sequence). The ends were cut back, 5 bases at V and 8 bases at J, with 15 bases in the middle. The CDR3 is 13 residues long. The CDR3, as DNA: TGTGCCAGCAGCCAGGACAGAAGGTACGGCTACACCTTC. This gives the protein CASSQDRRYGYTF.

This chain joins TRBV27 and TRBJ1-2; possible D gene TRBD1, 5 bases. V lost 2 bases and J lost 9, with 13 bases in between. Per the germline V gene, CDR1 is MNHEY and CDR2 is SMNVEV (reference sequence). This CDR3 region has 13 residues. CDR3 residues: CASSLGLGQRYTF. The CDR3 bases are TGTGCCAGCAGTTTAGGCCTCGGACAACGCTACACCTTC.

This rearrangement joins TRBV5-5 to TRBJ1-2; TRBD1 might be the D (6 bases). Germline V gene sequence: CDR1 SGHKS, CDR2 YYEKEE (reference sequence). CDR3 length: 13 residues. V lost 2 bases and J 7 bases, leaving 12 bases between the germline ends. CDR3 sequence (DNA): TGTGCCAGCAGCTTTTGGCAGGGGATTGGCTACACCTTC. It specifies CASSFWQGIGYTF.

The chain's CDR3 is CASSKGRTTNEKLFF. Here the CDR3 DNA reads TGTGCCAGCAGCAAAGGGCGGACAACTAATGAAAAACTGTTTTTT. This chain uses TRBV21-1 with TRBJ1-4. TRBV21-1 represents a pseudogene. The CDR3 runs to 15 residues.

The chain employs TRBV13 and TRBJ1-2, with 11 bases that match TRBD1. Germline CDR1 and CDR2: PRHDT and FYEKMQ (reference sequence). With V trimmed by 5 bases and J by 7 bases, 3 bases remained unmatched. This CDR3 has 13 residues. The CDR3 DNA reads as TGTGCCAGCAGCGGACAGGGGGCTCTTGGCTACACCTTC. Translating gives CASSGQGALGYTF.

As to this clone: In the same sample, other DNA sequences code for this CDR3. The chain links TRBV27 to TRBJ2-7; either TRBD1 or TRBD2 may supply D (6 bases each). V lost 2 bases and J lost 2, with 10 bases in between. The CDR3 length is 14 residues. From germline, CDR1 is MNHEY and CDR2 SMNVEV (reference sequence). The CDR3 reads CASSLKGEAYEQYF. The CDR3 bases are TGTGCCAGCAGTTTAAAGGGGGAGGCCTACGAGCAGTACTTC.

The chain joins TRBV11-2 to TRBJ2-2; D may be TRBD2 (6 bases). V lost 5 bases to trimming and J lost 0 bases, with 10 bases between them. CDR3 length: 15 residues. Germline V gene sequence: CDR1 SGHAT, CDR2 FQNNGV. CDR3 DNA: TGTGCCAGCAGCCCTACTAGCCCGAACACCGGGGAGCTGTTTTTT. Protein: CASSPTSPNTGELFF.